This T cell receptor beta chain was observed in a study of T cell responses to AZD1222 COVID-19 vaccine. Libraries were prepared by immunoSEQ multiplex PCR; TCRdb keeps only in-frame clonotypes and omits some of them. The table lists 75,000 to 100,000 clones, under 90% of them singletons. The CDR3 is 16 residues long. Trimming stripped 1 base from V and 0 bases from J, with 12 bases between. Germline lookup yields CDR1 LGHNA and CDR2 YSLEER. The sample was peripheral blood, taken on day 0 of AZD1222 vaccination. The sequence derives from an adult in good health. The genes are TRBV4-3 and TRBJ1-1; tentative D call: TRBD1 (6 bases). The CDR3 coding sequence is TGCGCCAGCAGCCAAGGGTTGGGGGGGCTGAACACTGAAGCTTTCTTT. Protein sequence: CASSQGLGGLNTEAFF.